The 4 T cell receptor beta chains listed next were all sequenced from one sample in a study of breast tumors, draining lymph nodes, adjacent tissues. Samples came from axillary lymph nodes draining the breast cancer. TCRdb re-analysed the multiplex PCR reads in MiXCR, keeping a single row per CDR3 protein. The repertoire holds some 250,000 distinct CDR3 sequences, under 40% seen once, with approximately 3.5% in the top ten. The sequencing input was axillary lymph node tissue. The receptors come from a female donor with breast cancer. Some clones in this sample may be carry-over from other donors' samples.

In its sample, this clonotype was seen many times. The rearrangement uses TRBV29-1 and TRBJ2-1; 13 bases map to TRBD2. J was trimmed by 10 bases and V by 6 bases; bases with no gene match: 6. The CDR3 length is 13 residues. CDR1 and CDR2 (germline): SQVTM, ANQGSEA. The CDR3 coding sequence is TGCAGCGTACGGACTAGCGGGAGTTGGGAGCAGTTCTTC. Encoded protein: CSVRTSGSWEQFF.

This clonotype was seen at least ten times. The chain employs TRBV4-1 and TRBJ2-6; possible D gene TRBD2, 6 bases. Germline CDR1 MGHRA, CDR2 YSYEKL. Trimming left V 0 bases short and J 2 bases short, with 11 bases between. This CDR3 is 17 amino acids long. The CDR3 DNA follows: TGCGCCAGCAGCCAAGAAGTCAGGGAGGCTGGGGCCAACGTCCTGACTTTC. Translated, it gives CASSQEVREAGANVLTF.

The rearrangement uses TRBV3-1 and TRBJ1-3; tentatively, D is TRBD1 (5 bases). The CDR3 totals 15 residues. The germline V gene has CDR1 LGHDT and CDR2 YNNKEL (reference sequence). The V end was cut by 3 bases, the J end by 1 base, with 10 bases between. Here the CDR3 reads CASSQSGGSGNTIYF. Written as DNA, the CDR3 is TGTGCCAGCAGCCAGTCGGGGGGTTCTGGAAACACCATATATTTT.

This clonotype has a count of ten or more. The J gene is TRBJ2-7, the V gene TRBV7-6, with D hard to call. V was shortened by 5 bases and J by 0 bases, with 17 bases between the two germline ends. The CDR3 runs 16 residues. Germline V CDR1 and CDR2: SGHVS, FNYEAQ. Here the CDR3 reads CASSPRADGSSYEQYF. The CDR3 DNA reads TGTGCCAGCAGCCCCCGGGCGGACGGCTCCTCCTACGAGCAGTACTTC.